Below, 29 T cell receptor beta chains from the same sample are listed, as sequenced in a study of beta chain features in type 1 diabetes. As every portion of the isolated RNA was reverse transcribed, the sequencing read expressed TCRB transcripts. Using immunoSEQ multiplex PCR, the repertoire was profiled, and TCRdb retains in-frame clones only, with some absent. The table lists 400,000 to 550,000 clones, 9.5% to 12% of them singletons, with 0.045% to 0.06% in the top ten. Source material: naive CD4+ T cells from blood. The receptors stem from a woman aged 18-30 years in good health.

This clone was detected a few times. The V and J genes are TRBV27 and TRBJ2-5; D is ambiguous. This CDR3 has 14 residues. V lost 2 bases and J lost 0, with 7 bases in between. Per the germline V gene, CDR1 is MNHEY and CDR2 is SMNVEV (reference sequence). CDR3 coding DNA: TGTGCCAGCAGTTTAGTCTCAAACCAAGAGACCCAGTACTTC. This translates into CASSLVSNQETQYF.

This clone was detected only a few times. This chain connects TRBV7-9 to TRBJ2-5; weak D call: TRBD2 (5 bases). The CDR3 loop spans 14 amino acids. V lost 2 bases, J lost 4 bases, and 11 bases lay in between. Per the germline V gene, CDR1 is SEHNR and CDR2 is FQNEAQ (reference sequence). CDR3 residues: CASSLSGSSETQYF. The DNA of the CDR3 is TGTGCCAGCAGCTTAAGCGGCAGCTCAGAGACCCAGTACTTC.

The chain uses TRBV23-1 and TRBJ1-4; 9 bases are a match to TRBD1. TRBV23-1 falls under the ORF class, with uncertain function. V was pared by 8 bases and J by 8 bases, with 15 bases of the junction left unmatched. CDR3 length: 16 amino acids. The CDR3 protein is CASLPDPGQGFEKLFF. The CDR3 DNA follows: TGCGCCAGCCTTCCGGACCCGGGACAGGGATTCGAAAAACTGTTTTTT.

The chain's CDR3 is CASSTTGDTQYF. CDR3 sequence (DNA): TGTGCCAGCAGCACGACAGGTGATACGCAGTATTTT. V gene TRBV28 combines with J gene TRBJ2-3, with a possible D match to TRBD1 (6 bases). The germline V gene encodes CDR1 MDHEN and CDR2 SYDVKM. CDR3 length: 12 residues. Trimming pared 6 bases from V and 6 bases from J, leaving 10 bases between.

This rearrangement joins TRBV11-2 to TRBJ2-1; D uncertain. V was shortened by 0 bases and J by 4 bases, with 10 bases between the two germline ends. CDR1 and CDR2 from the germline V gene are SGHAT and FQNNGV. The CDR3 is made up of 15 amino acids. The CDR3 sequence: CASSLDTPVYNEQFF. The CDR3 DNA follows: TGTGCCAGCAGCTTAGATACGCCGGTTTACAATGAGCAGTTCTTC. The whole variable domain, remainder taken from reference TRBV11-2 and TRBJ2-1, is EAGVAQSPRYKIIEKRQSVAFWCNPISGHATLYWYQQILGQGPKLLIQFQNNGVVDDSQLPKDRFSAERLKGVDSTLKIQPAKLEDSAVYLCASSLDTPVYNEQFFGPGTRLTVL.

CDR3 protein: CSVRSNSNQPQHF. In DNA, the CDR3 is TGCAGCGTGAGGAGTAATAGCAATCAGCCCCAGCATTTT. This chain connects TRBV29-1 to TRBJ1-5, with D hard to call. The V and J ends lost 6 bases and 0 bases respectively, with 9 bases between them. The CDR3 length is 13 residues. In germline, CDR1 is SQVTM, CDR2 ANQGSEA.

The V call is TRBV2, the J call TRBJ2-1; the match to TRBD1 covers 10 bases. Germline trimming cut 0 bases from V and 8 bases from J; bases unmatched to any gene: 4. The germline CDR1 and CDR2 sequences are SNHLY and FYNNEI. The CDR3 sequence is 15 residues long. The CDR3 spells CASSEATGGRDEQFF. The CDR3 DNA follows: TGTGCCAGCAGTGAAGCGACAGGGGGCCGGGATGAGCAGTTCTTC. Variable domain in full (rest from reference TRBV2 and TRBJ2-1): EPEVTQTPSHQVTQMGQEVILRCVPISNHLYFYWYRQILGQKVEFLVSFYNNEISEKSEIFDDQFSVERPDGSNFTLKIRSTKLEDSAMYFCASSEATGGRDEQFFGPGTRLTVL.

This clone was seen only a few times. Other DNA sequences in the sample encode the same CDR3. The chain couples TRBV4-3 to TRBJ2-5; D remains ambiguous. Trimming removed 0 bases at V and 4 bases at J, with 12 bases between. Germline CDR1 reads LGHNA; CDR2 reads YSLEER. There are 15 residues in the CDR3. The CDR3 region is CASSQDLGGGETQYF. In DNA, the CDR3 is TGCGCCAGCAGCCAAGATCTAGGCGGTGGAGAGACCCAGTACTTC.

The V gene is TRBV11-3, the J gene TRBJ2-3, with 7 bases identical to TRBD2. Losses at the gene ends were 7 bases for V and 3 bases for J; bases not matched to a gene: 10. Germline V CDR1 and CDR2: SGHNT, YENEEA. The CDR3 contains 15 residues. CDR3 in amino acids: CASKKSGVATDTQYF. The DNA of the CDR3 is TGTGCCAGCAAAAAAAGCGGGGTTGCGACAGATACGCAGTATTTT.

In its sample, this clone was seen a few times. V usage is TRBV4-3 and J usage is TRBJ2-4; D could derive from TRBD1 or TRBD2 (5 bases each). Germline assignment: CDR1 LGHNA and CDR2 YSLEER. The CDR3 runs to 14 residues. V lost 1 base and J lost 11, with 15 bases in between. CDR3 nucleotide sequence: TGCGCCAGCAGCCAAGCAGGGACCGCCCTGGTTCAGTACTTC. As protein: CASSQAGTALVQYF.

This clone was picked up a small number of times. Other DNA sequences in this sample translate to the same CDR3. The chain employs TRBV5-4 and TRBJ2-1, with 11 bases lining up with TRBD2. The CDR3 has 16 residues. V shed 0 bases, J shed 1 base, and the junction held 0 bases outside the gene matches. Germline CDR1 is SGHNT and CDR2 is YYREEE (reference sequence). The CDR3 here is CASSLGLAGSYNEQFF. The CDR3 DNA is TGTGCCAGCAGCTTGGGACTAGCGGGATCCTACAATGAGCAGTTCTTC.

About this clone itself: The identical CDR3 is also encoded by other nucleotide sequences in the sample. The rearrangement joins TRBV5-4 to TRBJ2-3; the D is unclear. Trimming pared 1 base from V and 1 base from J, leaving 4 bases between. Germline values: CDR1 SGHNT, CDR2 YYREEE (reference sequence). There are 13 residues in the CDR3. The CDR3 sequence: CASSLRGTDTQYF. The CDR3 bases are TGTGCCAGCAGCTTGCGGGGCACAGATACGCAGTATTTT.

This rearrangement joins TRBV18 to TRBJ2-7; 8 nucleotides align to TRBD1. V gave up 0 bases and J gave up 4 bases; unmatched junction bases: 5. The length of the CDR3 is 15 residues. CDR1 is KGHSH and CDR2 is LQKENI in the germline V gene. The DNA of the CDR3 is TGTGCCAGCTCACCACCGAGCCGACAGGGGTACGAGCAGTACTTC. This codes for CASSPPSRQGYEQYF.

This chain's CDR3 is CASSLKSRGTEAFF. The CDR3, as DNA: TGTGCCAGCAGCCTAAAGTCACGGGGAACTGAAGCTTTCTTT. The V and J genes are TRBV4-2 and TRBJ1-1, with D hard to call. Germline V gene data show CDR1 as LGHNA and CDR2 as YNFKEQ. The V end lost 4 bases, the J end lost 5 bases, and 14 bases lay between the germline ends. The CDR3 has 14 residues.

This CDR3 reads CASSTASGRSPLQETQYF. The CDR3 nucleotides are TGCGCCAGCAGTACCGCTAGCGGGAGGTCACCTCTTCAAGAGACCCAGTACTTC. The chain recombines TRBV5-1 with TRBJ2-5; the match to TRBD2 covers 11 bases. Germline CDR1 reads SGHRS; CDR2 reads YFSETQ. Germline trimming cut 5 bases from V and 2 bases from J; bases unmatched to any gene: 14. The CDR3 extends over 18 amino acids.

V gene TRBV6-1 combines with J gene TRBJ2-7, with a weak D call TRBD2 (6 bases). CDR1 MNHNS and CDR2 SASEGT come from the germline V gene. The CDR3 runs 14 residues. Trimming took off 2 bases at V and 4 bases at J, with 12 bases between the two ends. The CDR3 sequence is CASSERRGRYEQYF. CDR3 DNA: TGTGCCAGCAGTGAACGGAGGGGAAGGTACGAGCAGTACTTC.

The chain carries TRBV29-1 and TRBJ1-1, with D maybe TRBD1 (6 bases). Germline V gene lookup returns CDR1 SQVTM and CDR2 ANQGSEA. The CDR3 totals 12 residues. The ends were cut back, 8 bases at V and 4 bases at J, with 14 bases in the middle. This CDR3 reads CSTDTGSTEAFF. CDR3 bases: TGCAGCACCGATACAGGGTCCACTGAAGCTTTCTTT.

The J gene is TRBJ1-3, the V gene TRBV30; TRBD1 aligns across 7 bases. CDR1 is GTSNPN, CDR2 SVGIG, per germline (reference sequence). The CDR3 runs to 12 residues. The CDR3 sequence: CARGHSGNTIYF. The CDR3 region has the DNA TGTGCTAGGGGGCACTCTGGAAACACCATATATTTT. Based on the CDR3 plus reference TRBV30 and TRBJ1-3, the full variable domain is SQTIHQWPATLVQPVGSPLSLECTVEGTSNPNLYWYRQAAGRGLQLLFYSVGIGQISSEVPQNLSASRPQDRQFILSSKKLLLSDSGFYLCARGHSGNTIYFGEGSWLTVV.

This clone was counted only a few times. The gene calls are TRBV19 and TRBJ2-2; no reliable D call. Per germline, CDR1 LNHDA and CDR2 SQIVND (reference sequence). The V gene lost 1 base and the J gene lost 6 bases, with 9 bases spanning the gap. This CDR3 region has 14 residues. The CDR3 reads CASSIAGTAGELFF. The CDR3 region has the DNA TGTGCCAGTAGTATAGCTGGAACAGCCGGGGAGCTGTTTTTT.

CDR3 region: CASSLYGQSNYGYTF. The CDR3 DNA reads TGTGCCAGCAGCTTATATGGACAGAGCAACTATGGCTACACCTTC. The rearrangement joins TRBV7-9 to TRBJ1-2, with a tentative D call TRBD1 (6 bases). Trimming removed 2 bases at V and 2 bases at J, with 12 bases between. Per the germline V gene, CDR1 is SEHNR and CDR2 is FQNEAQ (reference sequence). The CDR3 is made up of 15 amino acids.

Of note for this clone: Other DNA sequences from this sample encode an identical CDR3 as well. The genes are TRBV30 and TRBJ1-2; D call uncertain. This CDR3 spans 12 amino acids. Germline lookup yields CDR1 GTSNPN and CDR2 SVGIG (reference sequence). V lost 0 bases and J lost 4, with 6 bases in between. CDR3 loop: CAWSVLLYGYTF. The CDR3 DNA is TGTGCCTGGAGTGTACTTCTCTATGGCTACACCTTC.

The rearrangement links TRBV21-1 to TRBJ1-1; TRBD1, the table's D call, was not compared with the DNA. TRBV21-1 is designated a pseudogene. The CDR3 totals 10 residues. CDR3 coding DNA: TGCGCGACAAGGAACACTGAAGCTTTCTTT. This translates into CATRNTEAFF.

The genes are TRBV4-1 and TRBJ2-2, with TRBD2 matching over 7 bases. Germline CDR1 and CDR2: MGHRA and YSYEKL. The CDR3 contains 14 residues. Trimming took 6 bases from V and 2 from J; bases not matched to a gene: 3. The CDR3 protein is CASRLAENTGELFF. DNA for the CDR3: TGCGCCAGCAGGCTAGCGGAAAACACCGGGGAGCTGTTTTTT.

The gene calls are TRBV9 and TRBJ1-1, with a possible D match to TRBD1 (6 bases). Per germline, CDR1 SGDLS and CDR2 YYNGEE. V lost 4 bases to trimming and J lost 5 bases, with 18 bases between them. CDR3 size: 15 residues. The CDR3 reads CASSPNLGGRTEAFF. CDR3 bases: TGTGCCAGCAGCCCAAATCTAGGGGGGAGGACTGAAGCTTTCTTT.

This clone appeared a few times. The chain combines TRBV7-9 with TRBJ1-1; D call uncertain. Trimming removed 1 base at V and 6 bases at J, with 6 bases between. The CDR3 runs 12 residues. Germline V gene data show CDR1 as SEHNR and CDR2 as FQNEAQ (reference sequence). CDR3: CASSLVTPEAFF. CDR3 DNA sequence: TGTGCCAGCAGCTTAGTGACTCCTGAAGCTTTCTTT.

This clone was seen more than once but under ten times. This chain connects TRBV11-1 to TRBJ2-7; 8 nucleotides agree with TRBD1. The CDR3 is made up of 17 amino acids. The ends lost 0 bases at V and 0 bases at J; junction bases unmatched: 7. Looked up from germline, CDR1 is SGHAT and CDR2 is FQDESV (reference sequence). CDR3 sequence reads: CASSLAPGGAGSYEQYF. The CDR3 DNA follows: TGTGCCAGCAGCTTAGCCCCAGGGGGCGCGGGCTCCTACGAGCAGTACTTC.

This chain links TRBV7-2 with TRBJ2-7, with D tentatively TRBD1 (6 bases). The CDR3 totals 15 residues. Looked up from germline, CDR1 is SGHTA and CDR2 is FQGNSA. V dropped 5 bases and J dropped 3 bases, with 17 bases sitting between them. The CDR3 coding sequence is TGTGCCAGCAGCACCATGAGGGGGTCGGGCTACGAGCAGTACTTC. Protein product: CASSTMRGSGYEQYF.

This clone appeared a few times. The sample holds other DNA sequences that translate to the same CDR3. V and J are TRBV30 and TRBJ1-2; maybe TRBD1 (6 bases). There are 13 residues in the CDR3. V was pared by 2 bases and J by 3 bases, with 10 bases between. Germline-derived CDR1 and CDR2 are GTSNPN and SVGIG (reference sequence). The CDR3 bases are TGTGCCTGGAGTTTACAGGGATACTATGGCTACACCTTC. Protein: CAWSLQGYYGYTF.

The V and J genes are TRBV29-1 and TRBJ1-2; 8 nucleotides align to TRBD1. The CDR3 has 13 amino acids. The germline gives CDR1 SQVTM, CDR2 ANQGSEA. J gave up 4 bases and V 4 bases, and 5 bases lay outside the gene matches. CDR3 sequence reads: CSVGTGSLYGYTF. The CDR3 region has the DNA TGCAGCGTTGGGACAGGGTCTCTCTATGGCTACACCTTC.